The 30 T cell receptor beta chains below come from one sample, sequenced in a study of T cell changes during pregnancy in multiple sclerosis. Assay used: immunoSEQ multiplex PCR; TCRdb lists only in-frame clones, some missing. The data hold just under 95,000 clones, with approximately 92% observed a single time. The specimen comprised peripheral blood, sampled in the first trimester of pregnancy. These receptors were taken from a female donor with multiple sclerosis, enrolled in a pregnancy study.

The chain has TRBV7-9 and TRBJ2-2; weak D call: TRBD2 (5 bases). The CDR3 extends over 16 amino acids. Trimming shortened V by 5 bases and J by 3 bases, and 16 bases separated the two germline ends. Per the germline V gene, CDR1 is SEHNR and CDR2 is FQNEAQ (reference sequence). CDR3 residues: CASSPSVGMYTGELFF. CDR3 coding DNA: TGTGCCAGCAGCCCGTCGGTCGGGATGTACACCGGGGAGCTGTTTTTT.

In this sample, this clone turned up a few times. The chain has TRBV25-1 and TRBJ1-1; D gene ambiguous. The V end was cut by 3 bases, the J end by 7 bases, with 6 bases between. This CDR3 comprises 11 residues. Germline V CDR1 and CDR2: MGHDK, SYGVNS. In DNA, the CDR3 is TGTGCCAGCAGTGAGTCCCTTGAAGCTTTCTTT. Its protein product is CASSESLEAFF.

This chain's CDR3 is CAWSIDGSRTDTQYF. The CDR3 DNA reads TGTGCCTGGAGTATCGACGGGAGCCGCACAGATACGCAGTATTTT. J is TRBJ2-3 and V is TRBV30, with D possibly matching TRBD2 (6 bases). Trimming cost V 2 bases and J 1 base, with 13 bases left between them. This CDR3 is 15 amino acids long. In germline, CDR1 is GTSNPN, CDR2 SVGIG (reference sequence).

The rearrangement uses TRBV19 and TRBJ1-4; 8 bases are a match to TRBD1. Germline CDR1 LNHDA, CDR2 SQIVND (reference sequence). Trimming cost V 5 bases and J 0 bases; bases outside gene matches: 8. CDR3 size: 17 residues. CDR3 loop: CASSPRQGITTNEKLFF. CDR3 nucleotides: TGTGCCAGTAGTCCTCGACAGGGGATTACAACTAATGAAAAACTGTTTTTT.

The rearrangement links TRBV28 to TRBJ2-1; D remains unclear. There are 11 residues in the CDR3. CDR1 MDHEN and CDR2 SYDVKM come from the germline V gene. Between the trimmed V and J ends, which lost 11 bases and 3 bases, there was a span of 8 bases. CDR3 in amino acids: CAAGLYNEQFF. DNA for the CDR3: TGTGCCGCAGGTCTCTACAATGAGCAGTTCTTC.

The rearrangement links TRBV28 to TRBJ1-3, with TRBD1 as a possible D gene (6 bases). Germline assignment: CDR1 MDHEN and CDR2 SYDVKM. Trimming pared 5 bases from V and 2 bases from J, leaving 10 bases between. The CDR3 is 14 amino acids. The CDR3 DNA reads as TGTGCCAGCAGTACAGGGTCTCCTGGAAACACCATATATTTT. Protein sequence: CASSTGSPGNTIYF.

The chain links TRBV15 to TRBJ1-1; 7 bases agree with TRBD1. Germline trimming cut 5 bases from V and 0 bases from J; bases unmatched to any gene: 3. This CDR3 has 14 amino acids. The germline gives CDR1 LNHNV, CDR2 YYDKDF (reference sequence). The CDR3, as DNA: TGTGCCACCAGCTGGGGACAGATGAACACTGAAGCTTTCTTT. Translated, it gives CATSWGQMNTEAFF.

The rearrangement joins TRBV7-2 to TRBJ2-7; maybe TRBD2 (5 bases). CDR3 size: 14 residues. Trimming cost V 5 bases and J 2 bases, with 13 bases left between them. Germline-derived CDR1 and CDR2 are SGHTA and FQGNSA. For the CDR3, the DNA is TGTGCCAGCAGCCGGGGATCGTCCACCTACGAGCAGTACTTC. Its protein is CASSRGSSTYEQYF.

The CDR3 reads CATPIQGLNYEQYF. The CDR3 DNA follows: TGTGCCACTCCCATTCAGGGCCTAAATTACGAGCAGTACTTC. The chain has TRBV19 and TRBJ2-7; D may be TRBD1 (5 bases). Germline V gene lookup returns CDR1 LNHDA and CDR2 SQIVND (reference sequence). Trimming pared 10 bases from V and 4 bases from J, leaving 20 bases between. This CDR3 is built from 14 residues.

The V gene is TRBV29-1, the J gene TRBJ1-1; D may be TRBD1 (5 bases). Germline V gene lookup returns CDR1 SQVTM and CDR2 ANQGSEA. Trimming pared 4 bases from V and 5 bases from J, leaving 11 bases between. The CDR3 runs to 12 residues. The CDR3 DNA follows: TGCAGCGTTGGGACGGAGGGGACTGAAGCTTTCTTT. It codes for CSVGTEGTEAFF.

V and J are TRBV7-9 and TRBJ2-1, with D unclear. The germline CDR1 and CDR2 sequences are SEHNR and FQNEAQ (reference sequence). The CDR3 consists of 11 residues. V shed 2 bases and J shed 9 bases, with 5 bases lying between them. The CDR3 sequence: CASSLYGEQFF. The CDR3 bases are TGTGCCAGCAGCTTATACGGTGAGCAGTTCTTC.

V and J are TRBV11-2 and TRBJ2-1, with TRBD2 matching over 11 bases. This CDR3 spans 13 amino acids. CDR1 is SGHAT and CDR2 is FQNNGV in the germline V gene. The J segment lost 9 bases and the V segment lost 5 bases, leaving 3 bases of the junction unmatched. The CDR3 sequence is CASSPTSGSEQFF. CDR3 coding DNA: TGTGCCAGCAGCCCCACTAGCGGGAGTGAGCAGTTCTTC.

J is TRBJ2-1 and V is TRBV9; D may be TRBD2 (6 bases). The CDR3 spans 15 residues. Trimming removed 3 bases from V and 4 bases from J, with 14 bases in between. Germline CDR1 SGDLS, CDR2 YYNGEE. In nucleotides, the CDR3 is TGTGCCAGCAGCGCCACCGGGACTGGGTACAATGAGCAGTTCTTC. This codes for CASSATGTGYNEQFF. The full variable domain, completed using reference TRBV9 and TRBJ2-1, is DSGVTQTPKHLITATGQRVTLRCSPRSGDLSVYWYQQSLDQGLQFLIQYYNGEERAKGNILERFSAQQFPDLHSELNLSSLELGDSALYFCASSATGTGYNEQFFGPGTRLTVL.

This chain connects TRBV5-4 to TRBJ2-5; D is ambiguous. The CDR3 sequence is 14 residues long. Trimming took off 4 bases at V and 0 bases at J, with 10 bases between the two ends. The germline gives CDR1 SGHNT, CDR2 YYREEE (reference sequence). CDR3 region: CASSPAADQETQYF. In DNA form, the CDR3 reads TGTGCCAGCAGCCCTGCGGCGGACCAAGAGACCCAGTACTTC.

The chain carries TRBV4-2 and TRBJ2-5; 10 bases fit TRBD1. The CDR3 has 16 residues. V dropped 1 base and J dropped 5; count of bases not matched to a gene: 7. Germline V gene data show CDR1 as LGHNA and CDR2 as YNFKEQ. The CDR3 DNA reads TGTGCCAGCAGCCAAGGAAGGACAGGGGGGTATGAGACCCAGTACTTC. The encoded protein is CASSQGRTGGYETQYF.

This sequence joins TRBV6-6 and TRBJ2-7, with D uncertain. The CDR3 is made up of 12 amino acids. Germline V CDR1 and CDR2: MNHNY, SVGAGI (reference sequence). V shed 3 bases and J shed 6 bases, with 9 bases lying between them. The CDR3 DNA reads as TGTGCCAGCAGTTATATAGCAACCGAGCAGTACTTC. Translated, it gives CASSYIATEQYF.

The V gene is TRBV27, the J gene TRBJ2-3; possibly TRBD2 for D (7 bases). The CDR3 covers 14 residues. CDR1 and CDR2 (germline): MNHEY, SMNVEV (reference sequence). V lost 5 bases, J lost 10 bases, and 19 bases lay in between. The CDR3 spells CASSPSGTPVAQYF. Written as DNA, the CDR3 is TGTGCCAGCAGTCCAAGCGGGACACCGGTAGCGCAGTATTTT.

The rearrangement joins TRBV27 to TRBJ2-7, with a tentative D call TRBD2 (6 bases). This CDR3 has 14 residues. CDR1 and CDR2 from the germline V gene are MNHEY and SMNVEV (reference sequence). Trimming cost V 5 bases and J 5 bases, with 16 bases left between them. The chain's CDR3 is CASSPQRWGDEQYF. The CDR3, as DNA: TGTGCCAGCAGTCCTCAACGATGGGGGGACGAGCAGTACTTC.

V and J are TRBV5-1 and TRBJ2-7; D possibly corresponds to TRBD2 (5 bases). Trimming removed 4 bases from V and 4 bases from J, with 9 bases in between. CDR1 SGHRS and CDR2 YFSETQ come from the germline V gene. The CDR3 runs to 12 residues. Here the CDR3 reads CASSPAGYEQYF. The DNA for the CDR3 is TGCGCCAGCAGCCCGGCGGGTTACGAGCAGTACTTC.

The chain is built from TRBV29-1 and TRBJ1-2; 7 bases map to TRBD1. J lost 2 bases, V lost 5 bases, and 20 bases had no gene match. The CDR3 is 18 amino acids. Germline V gene data show CDR1 as SQVTM and CDR2 as ANQGSEA. CDR3 residues: CSVMDRRAPLGGNYGYTF. CDR3 DNA: TGCAGCGTTATGGACAGGCGGGCCCCACTTGGGGGAAACTATGGCTACACCTTC.

The rearrangement links TRBV9 to TRBJ2-7; perhaps TRBD1 as D (5 bases). V was clipped by 4 bases and J by 1 base, with 18 bases between them. In germline, CDR1 is SGDLS, CDR2 YYNGEE. This CDR3 is 16 amino acids long. This CDR3 reads CASSPEVGQGSYEQYF. In DNA, the CDR3 is TGTGCCAGCAGCCCAGAAGTGGGGCAGGGATCCTACGAGCAGTACTTC. Full variable domain (rest looked up from reference TRBV9 and TRBJ2-7): DSGVTQTPKHLITATGQRVTLRCSPRSGDLSVYWYQQSLDQGLQFLIQYYNGEERAKGNILERFSAQQFPDLHSELNLSSLELGDSALYFCASSPEVGQGSYEQYFGPGTRLTVT.

V gene TRBV7-8 combines with J gene TRBJ2-4, with a tentative D call TRBD1 (7 bases). Trimming cost V 1 base and J 6 bases, with 16 bases left between them. The V gene's germline CDR1 is SGHVS and CDR2 FQNEAQ. CDR3 length: 16 amino acids. The CDR3 protein is CASSLESGGYGNIQYF. In DNA form, the CDR3 reads TGTGCCAGCAGCTTAGAGTCAGGGGGGTACGGAAACATTCAGTACTTC. Filled out from reference TRBV7-8 and TRBJ2-4, the complete variable domain reads GAGVSQSPRYKVAKRGQDVALRCDPISGHVSLFWYQQALGQGPEFLTYFQNEAQLDKSGLPSDRFFAERPEGSVSTLKIQRTQQEDSAVYLCASSLESGGYGNIQYFGAGTRLSVL.

The chain employs TRBV7-2 and TRBJ2-7, with TRBD1 matching 9 bases. The CDR3 is 15 amino acids. With V trimmed by 5 bases and J by 4 bases, 9 bases remained unmatched. Germline V lookup: CDR1 SGHTA, CDR2 FQGNSA. DNA of the CDR3: TGTGCCAGCAGCCCCCGCCAGGGACAGGGTTACGAGCAGTACTTC. It translates to CASSPRQGQGYEQYF. Combining the CDR3 with reference TRBV7-2 and TRBJ2-7 gives the whole variable domain GAGVSQSPSNKVTEKGKDVELRCDPISGHTALYWYRQSLGQGLEFLIYFQGNSAPDKSGLPSDRFSAERTGGSVSTLTIQRTQQEDSAVYLCASSPRQGQGYEQYFGPGTRLTVT.

This chain connects TRBV6-5 to TRBJ1-1, with 10 bases identical to TRBD1. Looked up from germline, CDR1 is MNHEY and CDR2 is SVGAGI. The V segment lost 6 bases and the J segment 6 bases; nucleotides outside the gene matches: 7. This CDR3 has 14 residues. CDR3 loop: CASRPGTGAAEAFF. The CDR3, as DNA: TGTGCCAGCAGGCCCGGGACAGGGGCCGCTGAAGCTTTCTTT.

This chain uses TRBV2 with TRBJ2-7, with 12 bases that match TRBD2. J was trimmed by 3 bases and V by 4 bases; bases with no gene match: 4. Germline V CDR1 and CDR2: SNHLY, FYNNEI. This CDR3 comprises 15 residues. CDR3 residues: CASSVLAGGNYEQYF. The CDR3 bases are TGTGCCAGCAGTGTGCTAGCGGGAGGGAACTACGAGCAGTACTTC.

The chain joins TRBV28 to TRBJ2-6; TRBD2 agrees at 11 bases. The V and J ends lost 3 bases and 2 bases, in that order; junction bases with no gene match: 3. CDR1 is MDHEN and CDR2 is SYDVKM in the germline V gene. The CDR3 loop spans 17 amino acids. CDR3 nucleotides: TGTGCCAGCAGTTTTTTTAGCGGGAGGGCTGGGGCCAACGTCCTGACTTTC. Translating gives CASSFFSGRAGANVLTF.

The chain uses TRBV7-8 and TRBJ2-7, with D perhaps TRBD1 (5 bases). The CDR3 runs to 15 residues. Germline CDR1 is SGHVS and CDR2 is FQNEAQ. V dropped 1 base and J dropped 6 bases, with 16 bases sitting between them. CDR3 nucleotide sequence: TGTGCCAGCAGCTTAGTGGGGCTAGGGAATACCGAGCAGTACTTC. This sequence encodes CASSLVGLGNTEQYF. The full variable domain, completed using reference TRBV7-8 and TRBJ2-7, is GAGVSQSPRYKVAKRGQDVALRCDPISGHVSLFWYQQALGQGPEFLTYFQNEAQLDKSGLPSDRFFAERPEGSVSTLKIQRTQQEDSAVYLCASSLVGLGNTEQYFGPGTRLTVT.

V usage is TRBV6-5 and J usage is TRBJ2-7; possible D gene TRBD2, 6 bases. Per germline, CDR1 MNHEY and CDR2 SVGAGI. The CDR3 length is 12 residues. The V gene lost 8 bases and the J gene lost 2 bases, with 10 bases spanning the gap. CDR3 in DNA: TGTGCCAGCGAAGCGGGCCCCTACGAGCAGTACTTC. Residues: CASEAGPYEQYF.

The chain is built from TRBV4-1 and TRBJ1-5; the D gene is possibly TRBD1 (6 bases). Per the germline V gene, CDR1 is MGHRA and CDR2 is YSYEKL. V lost 4 bases, J lost 5 bases, and 12 bases lay in between. The CDR3 spans 14 residues. For the CDR3, the DNA is TGCGCCAGCAGCCCGCAGGGGATGGATCAGCCCCAGCATTTT. Protein: CASSPQGMDQPQHF.

The chain has TRBV28 and TRBJ2-5; 9 bases match TRBD1. V trimming: 7 bases; J trimming: 1 base; junction bases outside the gene matches: 7. The germline CDR1 and CDR2 sequences are MDHEN and SYDVKM. The length of the CDR3 is 15 residues. CDR3 in amino acids: CASNPRDRVQETQYF. The CDR3 DNA follows: TGTGCCAGCAACCCTAGGGACAGGGTCCAAGAGACCCAGTACTTC.